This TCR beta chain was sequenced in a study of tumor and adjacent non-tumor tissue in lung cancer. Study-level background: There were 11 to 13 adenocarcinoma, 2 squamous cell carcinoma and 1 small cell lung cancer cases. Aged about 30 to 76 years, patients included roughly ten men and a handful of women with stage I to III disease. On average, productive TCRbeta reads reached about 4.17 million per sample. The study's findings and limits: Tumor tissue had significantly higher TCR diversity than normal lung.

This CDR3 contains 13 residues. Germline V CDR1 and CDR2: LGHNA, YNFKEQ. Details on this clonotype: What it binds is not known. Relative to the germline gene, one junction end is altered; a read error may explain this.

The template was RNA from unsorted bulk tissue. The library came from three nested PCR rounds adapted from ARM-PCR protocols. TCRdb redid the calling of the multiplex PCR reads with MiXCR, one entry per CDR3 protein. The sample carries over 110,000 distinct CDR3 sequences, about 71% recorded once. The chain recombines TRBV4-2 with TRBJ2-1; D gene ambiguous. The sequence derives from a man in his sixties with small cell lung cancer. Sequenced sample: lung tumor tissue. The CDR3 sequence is CASSRTGADEQSF. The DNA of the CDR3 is TGTGCCAGCAGCCGCACCGGCGCGGATGAGCAGTCCTTC.